This T cell receptor (beta chain) derives from a study of control samples from healthy donors and cancer patients. The CDR3 consists of 13 residues. The germline gives CDR1 SQVTM, CDR2 ANQGSEA. The V end was cut by 6 bases, the J end by 2 bases, with 13 bases between. This clone was picked up a small number of times. Assay: immunoSEQ multiplex PCR; the TCRdb copy retains only in-frame clones and omits some. The table includes 400,000 to 450,000 clones, 90% detected once. The V gene is TRBV29-1, the J gene TRBJ1-2; the D is unclear. The TCR was taken from a middle-aged man with head and neck cancer. Sequencing input: PBMCs. The CDR3 loop is CSVGSLDNYGYTF. CDR3 DNA sequence: TGCAGCGTCGGGAGTTTGGACAACTATGGCTACACCTTC.